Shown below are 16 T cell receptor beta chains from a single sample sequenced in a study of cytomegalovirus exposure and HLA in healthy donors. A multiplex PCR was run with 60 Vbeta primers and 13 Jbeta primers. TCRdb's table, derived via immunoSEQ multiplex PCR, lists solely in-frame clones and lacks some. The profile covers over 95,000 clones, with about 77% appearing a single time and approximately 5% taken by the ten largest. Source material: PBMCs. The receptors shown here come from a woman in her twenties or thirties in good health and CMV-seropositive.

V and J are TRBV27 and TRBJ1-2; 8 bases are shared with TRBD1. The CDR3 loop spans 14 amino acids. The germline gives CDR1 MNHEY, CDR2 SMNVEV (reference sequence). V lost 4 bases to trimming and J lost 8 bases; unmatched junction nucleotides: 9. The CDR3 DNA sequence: TGTGCCAGCAGTTCACCCGGGGCAGGGGGCGGCTACACCTTC. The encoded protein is CASSSPGAGGGYTF.

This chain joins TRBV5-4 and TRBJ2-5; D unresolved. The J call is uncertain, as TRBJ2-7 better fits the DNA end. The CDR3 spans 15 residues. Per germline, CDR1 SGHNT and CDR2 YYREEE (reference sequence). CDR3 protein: CASSSLMWAPYEQYF. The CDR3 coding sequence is TGTGCCAGCAGCTCCCTCATGTGGGCCCCCTACGAGCAGTACTTC.

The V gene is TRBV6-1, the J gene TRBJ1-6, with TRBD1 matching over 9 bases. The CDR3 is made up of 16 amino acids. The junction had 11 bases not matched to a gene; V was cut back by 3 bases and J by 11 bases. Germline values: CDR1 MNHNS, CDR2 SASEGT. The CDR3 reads CASSDPPDRGVTPLHF. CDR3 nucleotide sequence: TGTGCCAGCAGTGACCCCCCGGACAGGGGAGTTACACCCCTCCACTTT.

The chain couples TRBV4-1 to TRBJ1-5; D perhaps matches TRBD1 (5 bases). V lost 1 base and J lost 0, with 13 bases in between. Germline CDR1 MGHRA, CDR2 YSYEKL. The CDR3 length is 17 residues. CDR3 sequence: CASSQAQGVYSNQPQHF. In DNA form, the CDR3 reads TGCGCCAGCAGCCAAGCGCAGGGTGTATATAGCAATCAGCCCCAGCATTTT.

The CDR3 DNA reads as TGTGCCAGTAGTATCCTAGAGCGGGAGACCCAGTACTTC. It codes for CASSILERETQYF. The chain is built from TRBV19 and TRBJ2-5; tentative D call: TRBD2 (5 bases). CDR1 and CDR2 (germline): LNHDA, SQIVND (reference sequence). With 3 bases removed from V and 5 bases from J, the gap between germline ends came to 10 bases. The CDR3 length is 13 residues.

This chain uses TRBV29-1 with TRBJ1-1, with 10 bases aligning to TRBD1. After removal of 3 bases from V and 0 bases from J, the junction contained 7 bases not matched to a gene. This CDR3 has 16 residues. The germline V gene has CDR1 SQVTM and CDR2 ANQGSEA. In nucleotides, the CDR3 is TGCAGCGTTGATAATCGGGACAGGGGATTGAACACTGAAGCTTTCTTT. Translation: CSVDNRDRGLNTEAFF.

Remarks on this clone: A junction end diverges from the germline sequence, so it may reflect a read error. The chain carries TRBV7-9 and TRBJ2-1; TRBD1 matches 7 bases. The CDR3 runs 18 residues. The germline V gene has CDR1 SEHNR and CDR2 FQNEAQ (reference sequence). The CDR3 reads CSSSHKRGTAISYNEQFF. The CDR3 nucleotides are TGTTCCAGCAGCCATAAACGTGGGACAGCAATCTCCTACAATGAGCAGTTCTTC.

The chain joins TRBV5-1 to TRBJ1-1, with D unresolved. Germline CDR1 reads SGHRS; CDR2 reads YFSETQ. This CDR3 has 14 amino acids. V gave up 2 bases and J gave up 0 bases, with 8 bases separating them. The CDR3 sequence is CASSFRELNTEAFF. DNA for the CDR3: TGCGCCAGCAGCTTCCGGGAACTGAACACTGAAGCTTTCTTT.

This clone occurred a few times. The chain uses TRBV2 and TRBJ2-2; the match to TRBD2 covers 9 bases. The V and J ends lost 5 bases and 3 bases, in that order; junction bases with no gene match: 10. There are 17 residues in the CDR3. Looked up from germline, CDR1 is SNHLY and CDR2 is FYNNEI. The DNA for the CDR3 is TGTGCCAGCAGTTCCACAAGGGCTAGCGGGGACACCGGGGAGCTGTTTTTT. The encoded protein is CASSSTRASGDTGELFF.

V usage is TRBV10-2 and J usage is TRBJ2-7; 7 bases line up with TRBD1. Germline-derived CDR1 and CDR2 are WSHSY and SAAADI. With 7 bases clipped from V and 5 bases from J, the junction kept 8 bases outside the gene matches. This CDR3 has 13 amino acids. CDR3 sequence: CASKEAGGNEQYF. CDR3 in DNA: TGCGCCAGCAAAGAGGCAGGGGGAAACGAGCAGTACTTC.

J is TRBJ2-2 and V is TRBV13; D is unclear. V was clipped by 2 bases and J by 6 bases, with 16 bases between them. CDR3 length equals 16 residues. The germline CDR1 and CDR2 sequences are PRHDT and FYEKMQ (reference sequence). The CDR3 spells CASSLFDQTPPGELFF. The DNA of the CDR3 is TGTGCCAGCAGCTTATTTGACCAGACTCCCCCCGGGGAGCTGTTTTTT.

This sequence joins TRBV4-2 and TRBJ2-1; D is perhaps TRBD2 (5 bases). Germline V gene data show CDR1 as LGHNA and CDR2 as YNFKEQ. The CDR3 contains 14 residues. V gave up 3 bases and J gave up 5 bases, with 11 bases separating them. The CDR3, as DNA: TGTGCCAGCAGCCAGGTCTCTAGCAACAATGAGCAGTTCTTC. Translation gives CASSQVSSNNEQFF.

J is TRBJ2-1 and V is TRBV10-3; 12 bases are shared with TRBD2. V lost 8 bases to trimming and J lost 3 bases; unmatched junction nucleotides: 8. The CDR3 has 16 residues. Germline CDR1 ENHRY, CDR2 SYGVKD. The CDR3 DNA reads TGTGCCATCTCTCAGACTAGCGGGAGTAACTACAATGAGCAGTTCTTC. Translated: CAISQTSGSNYNEQFF.

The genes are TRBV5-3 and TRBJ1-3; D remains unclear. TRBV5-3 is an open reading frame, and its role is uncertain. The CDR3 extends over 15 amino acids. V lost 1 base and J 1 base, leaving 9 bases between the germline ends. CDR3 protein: CARSLPPLSGNTIYF. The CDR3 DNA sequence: TGTGCCAGAAGCTTGCCGCCGCTATCTGGAAACACCATATATTTT.

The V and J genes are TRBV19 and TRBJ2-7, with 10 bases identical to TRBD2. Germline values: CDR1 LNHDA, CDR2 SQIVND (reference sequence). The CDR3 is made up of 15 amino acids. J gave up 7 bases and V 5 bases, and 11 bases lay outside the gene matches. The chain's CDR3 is CASSRYGTSVEEQYF. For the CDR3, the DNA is TGTGCCAGTAGTCGCTACGGGACTAGCGTGGAGGAGCAGTACTTC.

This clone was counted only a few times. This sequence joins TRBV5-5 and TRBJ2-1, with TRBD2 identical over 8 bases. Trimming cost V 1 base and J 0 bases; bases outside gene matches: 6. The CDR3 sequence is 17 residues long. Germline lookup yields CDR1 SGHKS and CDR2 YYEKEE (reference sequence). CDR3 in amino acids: CASSLRGSGSSYNEQFF. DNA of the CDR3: TGTGCCAGCAGCTTGAGGGGCAGCGGGAGCTCCTACAATGAGCAGTTCTTC.